Here is one TCR beta chain with its context. The V gene's germline CDR1 is SGHRS and CDR2 YFSETQ. CDR3 length: 14 residues. V dropped 1 base and J dropped 1 base, with 8 bases sitting between them. The study drew participants aged about 18 to 89 years from 24 US areas. This specimen belongs to a study of blood T cell repertoires in COVID-19. Overall study: Acute and convalescent COVID-19 samples came from the United States, Italy and Spain.

Per the authors' pipeline: Estimates of nucleated cell counts were drawn from the amplification of reference gene primers. The table came from immunoSEQ multiplex PCR; TCRdb's copy has only in-frame clones and leaves some out. That table supplies the V and J calls and clone size; D and trimming were determined from the DNA. The sample holds about 200,000 clones; roughly 89% are singletons and the top ten take 2% to 2.5%. This receptor was obtained from a middle-aged woman with acute COVID-19. The specimen sequenced was PBMCs or T cells enriched from blood (not recorded which). J is TRBJ1-1 and V is TRBV5-1; D unresolved. CDR3 in amino acids: CASSLKGGNTEAFF. CDR3 nucleotide sequence: TGCGCCAGCAGCTTGAAGGGAGGGAACACTGAAGCTTTCTTT.